This TCR beta chain stems from a study of early T cells in non-severe SARS-CoV-2 infection. Deletions cut 8 bases from V and 0 bases from J, with 20 bases between. Germline assignment: CDR1 MNHEY and CDR2 SVGEGT. This CDR3 is built from 16 residues. TCRdb fed the 5' RACE reads into MiXCR, producing one record per CDR3 protein. The sample lists fewer than 65,000 distinct CDR3 sequences; roughly 10% were seen once. V gene TRBV6-2 or TRBV6-3 combines with J gene TRBJ2-7; D is possibly TRBD1 or TRBD2 (6 bases each). The sample taken for sequencing was whole blood. This sequence was found in an adult who was a healthcare worker with PCR-confirmed SARS-CoV-2 infection or an uninfected control (not recorded which). The DNA of the CDR3 is TGTGCCAGCCTGAACGGGGGCGCCTCCCTCTCCTACGAGCAGTACTTC. Translating it yields CASLNGGASLSYEQYF.